This T cell receptor (beta chain) was recorded in a study of PD-L1 blockade in urothelial cancer. Study-level background: The median number of T cells present in blood samples was around 150,000.

CDR1 is SGDLS, CDR2 YYNGEE, per germline. V lost 2 bases and J lost 1; bases outside the gene matches: 5. The CDR3 covers 16 residues. Time point defined: pretreatment peripheral blood. Method: immunoSEQ multiplex PCR; TCRdb's copy keeps in-frame clones and lacks some. Among 40,000 to 60,000 clones listed, around 84% were seen once. Study observations and caveats: Pretreatment clonality of the blood TCR repertoire below the median was predictive of superior survival.

With regard to this clone: Antigen specificity is unknown.

The source material was PBMCs, sampled around atezolizumab (anti-PD-L1) treatment. The chain carries TRBV9 and TRBJ1-1, with TRBD1 matching 10 bases. This sequence was found in a man aged 70 or older with urothelial cancer. CDR3 bases: TGTGCCAGCAGCGTCGGGACAGGGGCATCGAACACTGAAGCTTTCTTT. Protein sequence: CASSVGTGASNTEAFF.